These 5 T cell receptor beta chains originate from one sample sequenced in a study of blood T cell repertoires in COVID-19. TCRdb's copy holds only in-frame clones and misses some; the assay was immunoSEQ multiplex PCR. The sample carries 200,000 to 250,000 clones, roughly 86% recorded once. Sequences were obtained from peripheral blood. These TCRs come from a man aged 55 to 70 with acute or convalescent COVID-19.

J is TRBJ2-7 and V is TRBV7-2; 9 positions agree with TRBD2. The ends lost 3 bases at V and 6 bases at J; junction bases unmatched: 12. The CDR3 consists of 16 residues. Per germline, CDR1 SGHTA and CDR2 FQGNSA. The CDR3, as DNA: TGTGCCAGCAGCTTCTGGGGCGCGGGGGGGCCTGTCGAGCAGTACTTC. This gives the protein CASSFWGAGGPVEQYF.

V is TRBV5-1 and J is TRBJ2-3, with TRBD2 as a possible D gene (6 bases). In germline, CDR1 is SGHRS, CDR2 YFSETQ. The CDR3 length is 16 residues. V was shortened by 1 base and J by 1 base, with 13 bases between the two germline ends. The CDR3 bases are TGCGCCAGCAGCTTGAGAACGGGGGACCGCACAGATACGCAGTATTTT. Protein: CASSLRTGDRTDTQYF.

This clone was seen only once. The chain combines TRBV14 with TRBJ2-2, with D possibly matching TRBD1 (5 bases). With 1 base removed from V and 7 bases from J, the gap between germline ends came to 10 bases. The CDR3 is 14 amino acids. Per germline, CDR1 SGHDN and CDR2 FVKESK. The CDR3 coding sequence is TGTGCCAGCAGCCAAGGGGGCGCCGGCGGGGAGCTGTTTTTT. Its translation is CASSQGGAGGELFF.

The chain links TRBV7-9 to TRBJ1-2; 9 bases fit TRBD1. Germline CDR1 SEHNR, CDR2 FQNEAQ (reference sequence). CDR3 length: 14 amino acids. V lost 4 bases and J lost 7; bases outside the gene matches: 7. In DNA, the CDR3 is TGTGCCAGCAGCTCGGGTATGACAGGGGGTGGCTACACCTTC. Translating gives CASSSGMTGGGYTF.

J is TRBJ2-5 and V is TRBV18; tentative D call: TRBD2 (5 bases). CDR3 length equals 14 residues. CDR1 and CDR2 (germline): KGHSH, LQKENI. V dropped 2 bases and J dropped 5 bases, with 12 bases sitting between them. CDR3 protein: CASSPEGFAETQYF. In DNA, the CDR3 is TGTGCCAGCTCACCAGAGGGCTTCGCGGAGACCCAGTACTTC.